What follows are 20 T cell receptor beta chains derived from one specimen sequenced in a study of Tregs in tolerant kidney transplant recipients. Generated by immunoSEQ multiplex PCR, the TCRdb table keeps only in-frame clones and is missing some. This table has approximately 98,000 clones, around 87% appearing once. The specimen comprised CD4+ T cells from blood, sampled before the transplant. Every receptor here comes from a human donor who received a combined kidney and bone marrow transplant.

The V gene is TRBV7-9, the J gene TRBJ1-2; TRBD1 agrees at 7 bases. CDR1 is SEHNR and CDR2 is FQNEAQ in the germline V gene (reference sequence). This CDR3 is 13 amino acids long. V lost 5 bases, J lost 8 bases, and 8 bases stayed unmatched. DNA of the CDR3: TGTGCCAGCAGCACAGACAGGGCCAGGGGCTACACCTTC. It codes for CASSTDRARGYTF.

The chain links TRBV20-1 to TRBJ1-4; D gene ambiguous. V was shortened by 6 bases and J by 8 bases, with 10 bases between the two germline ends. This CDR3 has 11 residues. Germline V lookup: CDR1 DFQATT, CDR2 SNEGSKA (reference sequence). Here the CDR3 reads CSAFWEEKLFF. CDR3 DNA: TGCAGTGCCTTCTGGGAGGAAAAACTGTTTTTT.

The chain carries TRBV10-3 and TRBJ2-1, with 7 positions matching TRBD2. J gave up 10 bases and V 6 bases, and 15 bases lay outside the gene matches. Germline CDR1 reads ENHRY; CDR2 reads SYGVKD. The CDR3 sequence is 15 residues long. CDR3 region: CAIRDLAGPRSEQFF. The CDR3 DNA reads TGTGCCATCAGGGACTTAGCGGGCCCGCGAAGCGAGCAGTTCTTC.

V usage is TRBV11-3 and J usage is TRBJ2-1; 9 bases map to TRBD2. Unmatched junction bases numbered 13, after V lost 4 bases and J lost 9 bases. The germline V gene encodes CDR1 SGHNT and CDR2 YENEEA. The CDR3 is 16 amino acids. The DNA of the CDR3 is TGTGCCAGCAGCTCCTTCCTGGCGGGGGGGCCGAGTGAGCAGTTCTTC. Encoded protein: CASSSFLAGGPSEQFF.

CDR3 loop: CASSKEGGLGSNEQFF. Written as DNA, the CDR3 is TGTGCCAGCAGCAAAGAGGGGGGGCTAGGCTCCAATGAGCAGTTCTTC. This chain uses TRBV21-1 with TRBJ2-1; the table's TRBD2 call for D was not verified on the DNA. TRBV21-1 is classified as a pseudogene. The CDR3 runs 16 residues.

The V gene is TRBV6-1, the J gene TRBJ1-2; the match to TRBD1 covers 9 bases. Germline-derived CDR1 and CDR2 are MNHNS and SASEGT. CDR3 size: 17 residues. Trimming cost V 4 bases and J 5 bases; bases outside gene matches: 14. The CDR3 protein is CASSGSAWDREGYGYTF. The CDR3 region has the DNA TGTGCCAGCAGTGGAAGCGCCTGGGACAGGGAGGGGTATGGCTACACCTTC.

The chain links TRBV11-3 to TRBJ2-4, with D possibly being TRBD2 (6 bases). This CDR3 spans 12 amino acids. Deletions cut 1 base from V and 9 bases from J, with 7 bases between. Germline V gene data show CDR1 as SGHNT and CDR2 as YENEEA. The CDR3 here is CASSLVGGIQYF. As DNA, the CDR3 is TGTGCCAGCAGCTTAGTGGGGGGCATTCAGTACTTC.

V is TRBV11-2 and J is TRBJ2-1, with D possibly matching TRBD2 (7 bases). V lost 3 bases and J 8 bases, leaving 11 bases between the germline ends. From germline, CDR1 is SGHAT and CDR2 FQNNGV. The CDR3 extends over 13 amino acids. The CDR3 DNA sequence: TGTGCCAGCAGCTTGGGGAGGGGGGATGAGCAGTTCTTC. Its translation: CASSLGRGDEQFF.

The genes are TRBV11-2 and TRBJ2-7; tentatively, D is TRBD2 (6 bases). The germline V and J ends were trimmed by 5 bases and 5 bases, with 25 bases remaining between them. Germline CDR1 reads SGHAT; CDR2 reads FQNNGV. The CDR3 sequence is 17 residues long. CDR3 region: CASSHMPLRGLMHEQYF. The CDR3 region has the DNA TGTGCCAGCAGCCATATGCCACTTCGAGGACTAATGCACGAGCAGTACTTC.

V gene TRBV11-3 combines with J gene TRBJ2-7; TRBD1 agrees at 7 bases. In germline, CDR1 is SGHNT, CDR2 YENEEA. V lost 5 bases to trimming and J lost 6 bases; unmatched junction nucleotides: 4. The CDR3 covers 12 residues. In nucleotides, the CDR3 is TGTGCCAGCAGCGGCAGGGGGTCCGAGCAGTACTTC. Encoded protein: CASSGRGSEQYF.

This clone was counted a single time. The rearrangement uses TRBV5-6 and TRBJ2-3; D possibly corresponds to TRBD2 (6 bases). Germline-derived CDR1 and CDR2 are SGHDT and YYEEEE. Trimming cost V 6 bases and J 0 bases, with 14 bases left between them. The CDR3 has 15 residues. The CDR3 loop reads CASTPLRGSTDTQYF. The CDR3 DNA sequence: TGTGCCAGCACCCCCCTGCGGGGTAGCACAGATACGCAGTATTTT. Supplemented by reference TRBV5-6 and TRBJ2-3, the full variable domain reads DAGVTQSPTHLIKTRGQQVTLRCSPKSGHDTVSWYQQALGQGPQFIFQYYEEEERQRGNFPDRFSGHQFPNYSSELNVNALLLGDSALYLCASTPLRGSTDTQYFGPGTRLTVL.

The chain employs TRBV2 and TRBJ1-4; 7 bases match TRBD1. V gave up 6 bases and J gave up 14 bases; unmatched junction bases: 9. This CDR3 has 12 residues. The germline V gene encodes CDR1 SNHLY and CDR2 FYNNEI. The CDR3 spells CASSLTGDGLFF. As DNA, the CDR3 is TGTGCCAGCAGCCTTACAGGGGACGGGCTGTTTTTT.

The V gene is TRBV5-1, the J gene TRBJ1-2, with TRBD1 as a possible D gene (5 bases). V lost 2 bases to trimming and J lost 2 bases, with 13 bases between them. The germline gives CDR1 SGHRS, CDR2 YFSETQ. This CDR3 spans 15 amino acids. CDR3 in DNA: TGCGCCAGCAGCTTAGTTTTCGGGGGAAACTATGGCTACACCTTC. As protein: CASSLVFGGNYGYTF.

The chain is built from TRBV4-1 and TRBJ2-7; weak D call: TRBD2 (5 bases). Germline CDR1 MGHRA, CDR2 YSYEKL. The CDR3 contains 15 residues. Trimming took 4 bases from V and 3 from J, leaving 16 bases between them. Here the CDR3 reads CASSPRSGWGYEQYF. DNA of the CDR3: TGCGCCAGCAGCCCCCGCTCGGGGTGGGGCTACGAGCAGTACTTC.

The DNA for the CDR3 is TGTGCCATCGGACTAGCGGGAGAGACCCAGTACTTC. Translating it yields CAIGLAGETQYF. The chain combines TRBV10-3 with TRBJ2-5; TRBD2 matches 11 bases. The CDR3 loop spans 12 amino acids. CDR1 is ENHRY, CDR2 SYGVKD, per germline. The trim removed 8 bases at V and 4 bases at J, leaving 0 bases unmatched.

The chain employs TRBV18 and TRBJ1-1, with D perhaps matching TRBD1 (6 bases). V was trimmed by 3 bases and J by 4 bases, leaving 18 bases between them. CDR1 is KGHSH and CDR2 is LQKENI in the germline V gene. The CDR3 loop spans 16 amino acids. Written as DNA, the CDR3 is TGTGCCAGCTCACCGTCGGGACACCCTGTCCGCACTGAAGCTTTCTTT. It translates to CASSPSGHPVRTEAFF.

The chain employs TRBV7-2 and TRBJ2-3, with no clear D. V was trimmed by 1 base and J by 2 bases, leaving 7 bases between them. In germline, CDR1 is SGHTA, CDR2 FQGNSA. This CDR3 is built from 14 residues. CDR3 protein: CASSLVLPTDTQYF. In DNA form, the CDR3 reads TGTGCCAGCAGCTTAGTTCTCCCCACAGATACGCAGTATTTT.

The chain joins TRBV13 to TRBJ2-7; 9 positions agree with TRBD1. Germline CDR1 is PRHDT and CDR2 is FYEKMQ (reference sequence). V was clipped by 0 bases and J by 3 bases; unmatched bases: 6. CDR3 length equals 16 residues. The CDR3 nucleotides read TGTGCCAGCAGCTTAGGCGGACAGGGGAGTGTCTACGAGCAGTACTTC. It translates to CASSLGGQGSVYEQYF.

The CDR3 bases are TGTGCCAGCAGTGCCGTTCTGAACACTGAAGCTTTCTTT. As protein: CASSAVLNTEAFF. The chain uses TRBV2 and TRBJ1-1; D not certain. The V and J ends lost 4 bases and 0 bases respectively, with 6 bases between them. Germline V CDR1 and CDR2: SNHLY, FYNNEI. There are 13 residues in the CDR3. Full variable domain (remainder filled in from reference TRBV2 and TRBJ1-1): EPEVTQTPSHQVTQMGQEVILRCVPISNHLYFYWYRQILGQKVEFLVSFYNNEISEKSEIFDDQFSVERPDGSNFTLKIRSTKLEDSAMYFCASSAVLNTEAFFGQGTRLTVV.

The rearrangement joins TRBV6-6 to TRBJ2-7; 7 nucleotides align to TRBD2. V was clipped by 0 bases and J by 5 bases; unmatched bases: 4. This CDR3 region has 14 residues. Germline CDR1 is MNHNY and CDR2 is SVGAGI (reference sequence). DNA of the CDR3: TGTGCCAGCAGTTACTCGGGGGGGGTAAACGAGCAGTACTTC. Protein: CASSYSGGVNEQYF.